What follows are 17 T cell receptor beta chains derived from one specimen sequenced in a study of cytotoxic CD8 clonotypes in ibrutinib-treated CLL. Assay used: immunoSEQ multiplex PCR; TCRdb lists only in-frame clones, some missing. The sample holds about 160,000 clones; roughly 77% are singletons and the top ten take under 2.5%. Specimen: PBMCs, collected after 12 months of ibrutinib treatment. The receptor source for this set is a human donor with chronic lymphocytic leukemia.

This sequence joins TRBV7-9 and TRBJ1-4; D is perhaps TRBD1 (5 bases). V was clipped by 5 bases and J by 0 bases, with 7 bases between them. This CDR3 comprises 14 residues. The germline V gene encodes CDR1 SEHNR and CDR2 FQNEAQ (reference sequence). Here the CDR3 reads CASSTGATNEKLFF. The CDR3 DNA follows: TGTGCCAGCAGCACAGGTGCAACTAATGAAAAACTGTTTTTT.

CDR3 amino acids: CASTVGGASSNQPQHF. The CDR3, as DNA: TGTGCCAGCACCGTGGGGGGGGCTTCTAGCAATCAGCCCCAGCATTTT. The chain recombines TRBV28 with TRBJ1-5, with D maybe TRBD1 (6 bases). The CDR3 covers 16 residues. CDR1 is MDHEN and CDR2 is SYDVKM in the germline V gene. V lost 7 bases and J lost 0, with 16 bases in between. The variable domain in full, completed from reference TRBV28 and TRBJ1-5, reads DVKVTQSSRYLVKRTGEKVFLECVQDMDHENMFWYRQDPGLGLRLIYFSYDVKMKEKGDIPEGYSVSREKKERFSLILESASTNQTSMYLCASTVGGASSNQPQHFGDGTRLSIL.

This chain joins TRBV25-1 and TRBJ2-3; 7 bases are a match to TRBD2. CDR3 length: 13 amino acids. Germline values: CDR1 MGHDK, CDR2 SYGVNS. Trimming at V came to 4 bases and at J to 2 bases, leaving 0 bases not matched to a gene. The CDR3 nucleotides are TGTGCCAGCAGTGGACTAGCCACAGATACGCAGTATTTT. Protein product: CASSGLATDTQYF.

The chain combines TRBV10-3 with TRBJ1-5; the match to TRBD1 covers 9 bases. The CDR3 has 16 amino acids. Germline-derived CDR1 and CDR2 are ENHRY and SYGVKD. The trim removed 0 bases at V and 6 bases at J, leaving 6 bases unmatched. The CDR3 is CAISESTGGTGQPQHF. DNA for the CDR3: TGTGCCATCAGTGAGTCTACAGGGGGCACGGGTCAGCCCCAGCATTTT.

The V and J genes are TRBV2 and TRBJ2-5; D is ambiguous. The CDR3 loop spans 12 amino acids. The germline V and J ends were trimmed by 3 bases and 5 bases, with 7 bases remaining between them. Germline V CDR1 and CDR2: SNHLY, FYNNEI. The CDR3 loop is CASSDPRETQYF. The CDR3 DNA sequence: TGTGCCAGCAGTGACCCCCGGGAGACCCAGTACTTC.

V usage is TRBV23-1 and J usage is TRBJ2-7; 8 bases fit TRBD1. TRBV23-1 is an open reading frame, and its role is uncertain. The CDR3 consists of 12 residues. Trimming removed 6 bases from V and 3 bases from J; junction bases left unmatched: 1. This CDR3 is CASRGTGYEQYF. The CDR3 DNA reads TGCGCCAGCAGGGGGACAGGCTACGAGCAGTACTTC.

The rearrangement uses TRBV28 and TRBJ2-7; 10 positions match TRBD1. V lost 8 bases and J lost 2; bases outside the gene matches: 12. Germline V CDR1 and CDR2: MDHEN, SYDVKM. The CDR3 runs 16 residues. This chain's CDR3 is CASRTPWDRGTYEQYF. The CDR3 bases are TGTGCCAGCCGAACCCCATGGGACAGGGGCACCTACGAGCAGTACTTC.

The J gene is TRBJ2-3, the V gene TRBV7-9; 11 positions agree with TRBD2. CDR1 and CDR2 (germline): SEHNR, FQNEAQ (reference sequence). With V trimmed by 0 bases and J by 1 base, 3 bases remained unmatched. This CDR3 is built from 17 residues. The CDR3 DNA follows: TGTGCCAGCAGCTTAGCGACTAGCGGGATGGGCACAGATACGCAGTATTTT. It is translated as CASSLATSGMGTDTQYF. Using reference TRBV7-9 and TRBJ2-3 for the parts outside the CDR3, the full variable domain is DTGVSQNPRHKITKRGQNVTFRCDPISEHNRLYWYRQTLGQGPEFLTYFQNEAQLEKSRLLSDRFSAERPKGSFSTLEIQRTEQGDSAMYLCASSLATSGMGTDTQYFGPGTRLTVL.

The chain recombines TRBV9 with TRBJ2-1, with 8 bases matching TRBD2. Germline CDR1 SGDLS, CDR2 YYNGEE. The CDR3 has 15 amino acids. V shed 0 bases and J 6 bases; nucleotides not matched to a gene: 5. CDR3 in DNA: TGTGCCAGCAGCGTAGGGGACGGGAGGGTCAATGAGCAGTTCTTC. Its translation: CASSVGDGRVNEQFF.

V and J are TRBV18 and TRBJ2-2; D might be TRBD1 or TRBD2, each matching 5 bases. Germline-derived CDR1 and CDR2 are KGHSH and LQKENI. The CDR3 covers 16 residues. V lost 2 bases, J lost 2 bases, and 12 bases lay in between. The CDR3 DNA is TGTGCCAGCTCACCATCCGGGACCCCCAACACCGGGGAGCTGTTTTTT. It specifies CASSPSGTPNTGELFF. Variable domain in full (rest from reference TRBV18 and TRBJ2-2): NAGVMQNPRHLVRRRGQEARLRCSPMKGHSHVYWYRQLPEEGLKFMVYLQKENIIDESGMPKERFSAEFPKEGPSILRIQQVVRGDSAAYFCASSPSGTPNTGELFFGEGSRLTVL.

The chain has TRBV6-1 and TRBJ1-5; perhaps TRBD1 as D (5 bases). Trimming stripped 2 bases from V and 2 bases from J, with 10 bases between. From germline, CDR1 is MNHNS and CDR2 SASEGT. The CDR3 is 15 residues long. The CDR3 protein is CASSEPGYGNQPQHF. CDR3 nucleotides: TGTGCCAGCAGTGAACCAGGGTATGGCAATCAGCCCCAGCATTTT.

J is TRBJ2-7 and V is TRBV6-5; D call uncertain. The germline V and J ends were trimmed by 4 bases and 1 base, with 11 bases remaining between them. The CDR3 sequence is 14 residues long. Germline CDR1 MNHEY, CDR2 SVGAGI. The CDR3 spells CASSSRDGSYEQYF. In nucleotides, the CDR3 is TGTGCCAGCAGTTCCCGTGACGGTTCCTACGAGCAGTACTTC.

The chain links TRBV4-3 to TRBJ2-7; 7 bases map to TRBD2. J lost 7 bases, V lost 0 bases, and 15 bases had no gene match. Germline CDR1 LGHNA, CDR2 YSLEER. This CDR3 is built from 17 residues. CDR3: CASSQELGGRALSEQYF. DNA for the CDR3: TGCGCCAGCAGCCAAGAGTTGGGTGGGAGGGCTTTATCTGAGCAGTACTTC.

This clone was picked up one time. The chain joins TRBV28 to TRBJ1-2; 11 bases agree with TRBD1. The CDR3 consists of 14 residues. Germline V gene sequence: CDR1 MDHEN, CDR2 SYDVKM. V was pared by 7 bases and J by 9 bases, with 10 bases of the junction left unmatched. CDR3 bases: TGTGCCAGCAAATTCCCCGGGACAGGGGGAAGCTACACCTTC. It specifies CASKFPGTGGSYTF.

The CDR3 loop reads CASSPAGTSGLNEQFF. The CDR3 nucleotides read TGTGCCAGCAGCCCCGCCGGGACTAGCGGACTCAATGAGCAGTTCTTC. The V gene is TRBV7-3, the J gene TRBJ2-1; 11 bases fit TRBD2. The germline V gene encodes CDR1 SGHTA and CDR2 FQGTGA. V lost 5 bases to trimming and J lost 6 bases; unmatched junction nucleotides: 9. The CDR3 is made up of 16 amino acids.

The CDR3 reads CASSLHGVGNTIYF. The CDR3 region has the DNA TGTGCCAGCAGTTTACACGGGGTTGGAAACACCATATATTTT. The rearrangement links TRBV28 to TRBJ1-3; D remains ambiguous. The germline CDR1 and CDR2 sequences are MDHEN and SYDVKM. This CDR3 contains 14 residues. The ends were cut back, 2 bases at V and 3 bases at J, with 8 bases in the middle.

This chain connects TRBV4-1 to TRBJ2-3; D not resolved. CDR1 is MGHRA and CDR2 is YSYEKL in the germline V gene. Trimming took 1 base from V and 4 from J, leaving 0 bases between them. The CDR3 is made up of 11 amino acids. The CDR3 DNA reads TGCGCCAGCAGCCAAGCAGATACGCAGTATTTT. This translates into CASSQADTQYF.